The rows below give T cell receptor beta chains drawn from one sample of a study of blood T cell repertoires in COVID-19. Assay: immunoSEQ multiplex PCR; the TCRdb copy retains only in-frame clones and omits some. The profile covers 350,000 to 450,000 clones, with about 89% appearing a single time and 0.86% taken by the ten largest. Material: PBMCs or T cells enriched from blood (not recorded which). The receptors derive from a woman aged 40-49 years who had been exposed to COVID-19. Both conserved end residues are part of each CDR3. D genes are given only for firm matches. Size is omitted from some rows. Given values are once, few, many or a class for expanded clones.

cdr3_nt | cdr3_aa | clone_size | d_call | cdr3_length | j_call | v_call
TGTGCCAGCAGCCAGGGTGGGACAGGCACCCTCTACTATGGCTACACCTTC | CASSQGGTGTLYYGYTF | once | TRBD1 | 17 | TRBJ1-2 | TRBV3-1/TRBV3-2
TGTGCCAGCAGTGAAGTTGGGTTGGGGACAAATGAAAAACTGTTTTTT | CASSEVGLGTNEKLFF | - | - | 16 | TRBJ1-4 | TRBV6-1
TGTGCCAGTAGTATACTCCGCGCAGGGGCCCCTGGAAACACCATATATTTT | CASSILRAGAPGNTIYF | - | - | 17 | TRBJ1-3 | TRBV19
TGTGCTAGTGGTCGACTCAACTACGAGCAGTACTTC | CASGRLNYEQYF | - | - | 12 | TRBJ2-7 | TRBV12-5
TGTGCCAGCAGTAACAGGGGCAATGAGCAGTTCTTC | CASSNRGNEQFF | - | TRBD1 | 12 | TRBJ2-1 | TRBV2
TGTGCCAGCAGCCCCGGGATCACTTATAATTCACCCCTCCACTTT | CASSPGITYNSPLHF | - | - | 15 | TRBJ1-6 | TRBV27
TGTGCCTGGAGTGACACGATGAGACTAGCGGGCTACGAGCAGTACTTC | CAWSDTMRLAGYEQYF | - | TRBD2 | 16 | TRBJ2-7 | TRBV30
TGTGCCAGCAGACCAGGGGGCACCAACTATGGCTACACCTTC | CASRPGGTNYGYTF | - | TRBD1 | 14 | TRBJ1-2 | TRBV6-5
TGTGCCATCAGTTCGGCGAAGACAGGGGGCTTCGTGACCCAGCATTTT | CAISSAKTGGFVTQHF | - | TRBD1 | 16 | TRBJ1-5 | TRBV10-3
TGTGCCAGTAGCATCAGGGGGTCACCCTCTTCCACCCTCCACTTT | CASSIRGSPSSTLHF | - | TRBD1 | 15 | TRBJ1-6 | TRBV19
TGTGCCAGCAGCCCGGGGAGGGGAAACACCATATATTTT | CASSPGRGNTIYF | - | - | 13 | TRBJ1-3 | TRBV12-3/TRBV12-4
TGTGCCACCAGTGATCCGGGACAGGGCACAGATACGCAGTATTTT | CATSDPGQGTDTQYF | - | TRBD1 | 15 | TRBJ2-3 | TRBV24-1
TGTGCCAGCTCACCGGGCGTGATGGGCGGAAACACCATATATTTT | CASSPGVMGGNTIYF | - | - | 15 | TRBJ1-3 | TRBV18
TGCGCCAGCAGCCTTGCGGGTGGTTCCGTCAATTCACCCCTCCACTTT | CASSLAGGSVNSPLHF | - | - | 16 | TRBJ1-6 | TRBV5-1
TGTGCCAGCAGCGTAGATCCCTTAGGGGACACTGAAGCTTTCTTT | CASSVDPLGDTEAFF | - | - | 15 | TRBJ1-1 | TRBV9
TGTGCCAGCAGCTTAGGTCGTGGGCAGGGAGGCTACACCTTC | CASSLGRGQGGYTF | once | - | 14 | TRBJ1-2 | TRBV7-2
TGTGCCAGCAGCTTCGTAATCGACTTCCTCAACGAGCAGTACTTC | CASSFVIDFLNEQYF | - | - | 15 | TRBJ2-7 | TRBV5-6
TGTGCCAGCAGCTTAAGGGGACAGGGGGTCGGAAACACCATATATTTT | CASSLRGQGVGNTIYF | - | TRBD1 | 16 | TRBJ1-3 | TRBV13